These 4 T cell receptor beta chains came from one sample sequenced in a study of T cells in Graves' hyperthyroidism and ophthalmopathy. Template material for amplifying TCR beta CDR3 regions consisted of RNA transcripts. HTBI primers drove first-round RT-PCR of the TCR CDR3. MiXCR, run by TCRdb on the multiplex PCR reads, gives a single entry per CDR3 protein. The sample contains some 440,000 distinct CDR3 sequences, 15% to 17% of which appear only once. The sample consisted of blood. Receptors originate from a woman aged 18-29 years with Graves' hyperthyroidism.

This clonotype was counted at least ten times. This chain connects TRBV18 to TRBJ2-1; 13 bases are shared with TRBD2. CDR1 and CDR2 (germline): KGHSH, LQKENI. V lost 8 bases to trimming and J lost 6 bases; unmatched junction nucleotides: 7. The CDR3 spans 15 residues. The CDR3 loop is CASSPGLAGANEQFF. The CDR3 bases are TGTGCCAGCAGTCCCGGACTAGCGGGAGCCAATGAGCAGTTCTTC.

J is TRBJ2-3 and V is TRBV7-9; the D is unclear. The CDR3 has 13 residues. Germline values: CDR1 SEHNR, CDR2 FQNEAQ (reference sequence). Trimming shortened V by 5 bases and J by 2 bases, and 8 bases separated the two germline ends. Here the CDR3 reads CASSQSLTDTQYF. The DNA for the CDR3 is TGTGCCAGCAGCCAATCCCTCACAGATACGCAGTATTTT.

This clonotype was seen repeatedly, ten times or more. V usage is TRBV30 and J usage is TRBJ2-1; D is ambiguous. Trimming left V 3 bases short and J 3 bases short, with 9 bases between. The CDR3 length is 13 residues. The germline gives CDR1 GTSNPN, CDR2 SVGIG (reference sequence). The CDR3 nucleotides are TGTGCCTGGAGCCTTAGGAACTACAATGAGCAGTTCTTC. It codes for CAWSLRNYNEQFF.

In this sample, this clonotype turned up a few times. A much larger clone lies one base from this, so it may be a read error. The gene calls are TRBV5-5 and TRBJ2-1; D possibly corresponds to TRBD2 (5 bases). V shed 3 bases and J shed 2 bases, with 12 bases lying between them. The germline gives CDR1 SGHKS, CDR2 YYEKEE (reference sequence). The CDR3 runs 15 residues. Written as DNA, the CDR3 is TGTGCCAGCAGCTATAGCGAAAGCCCCTACAATGAGCAGTTCTTC. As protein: CASSYSESPYNEQFF.